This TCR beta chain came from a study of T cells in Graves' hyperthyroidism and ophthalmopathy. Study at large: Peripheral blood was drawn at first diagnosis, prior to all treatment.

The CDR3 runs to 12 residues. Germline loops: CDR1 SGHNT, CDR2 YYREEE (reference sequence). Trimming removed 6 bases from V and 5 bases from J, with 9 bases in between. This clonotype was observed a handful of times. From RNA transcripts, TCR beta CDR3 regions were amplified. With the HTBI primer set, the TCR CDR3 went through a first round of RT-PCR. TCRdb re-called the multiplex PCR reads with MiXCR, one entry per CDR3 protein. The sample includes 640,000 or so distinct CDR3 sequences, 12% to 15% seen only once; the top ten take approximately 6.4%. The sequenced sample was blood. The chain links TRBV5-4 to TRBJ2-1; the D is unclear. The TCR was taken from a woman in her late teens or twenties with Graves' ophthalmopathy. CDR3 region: CASTGTHNEQFF. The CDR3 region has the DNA TGTGCCAGCACGGGCACCCACAATGAGCAGTTCTTC.